Included here is one T cell receptor (beta chain) sequence, with context. The sample belongs to a study of blood T cell repertoires in COVID-19. TCRdb's table, derived via immunoSEQ multiplex PCR, lists solely in-frame clones and lacks some. The data hold more than 110,000 clones, with about 82% observed a single time. This TCR was sampled from a woman older than 75 with active or convalescent COVID-19. Sequencing used peripheral blood.

CDR3: CASSLGPGQGFNEQFF. The DNA for the CDR3 is TGTGCCAGCAGCTTAGGGCCGGGACAGGGATTCAATGAGCAGTTCTTC. This chain links TRBV11-2 with TRBJ2-1; 9 bases are shared with TRBD1. Trimming took 1 base from V and 6 from J; bases not matched to a gene: 7. The CDR3 sequence is 16 residues long. Germline V gene data show CDR1 as SGHAT and CDR2 as FQNNGV. Full variable domain (missing parts from reference TRBV11-2 and TRBJ2-1): EAGVAQSPRYKIIEKRQSVAFWCNPISGHATLYWYQQILGQGPKLLIQFQNNGVVDDSQLPKDRFSAERLKGVDSTLKIQPAKLEDSAVYLCASSLGPGQGFNEQFFGPGTRLTVL.